This TCR beta chain originates from a study of OX40 agonist ivuxolimab in advanced cancers. The CDR3 is 12 residues long. The V end was cut by 5 bases, the J end by 4 bases, with 6 bases between. Germline V gene lookup returns CDR1 LNHDA and CDR2 SQIVND (reference sequence). Study-wide findings and caveats: Averaged across samples, CD8+ T cells carried more expanded clones than CD4+ did. Dosing at 0.1 to 3.0 mg/kg was accompanied by clonal expansion of CD4+ and CD8+ blood T cells by week 6.

As concerns this clone: Antigen specificity is unknown.

Samples were taken at baseline and on day 1 of cycles 4 and 7. TCRdb keeps only in-frame clones here, not all; method: immunoSEQ multiplex PCR. The sample holds under 60,000 clones, 90% to 95% seen once. The receptor's source is an adult with an advanced solid tumor such as melanoma, head and neck, liver or kidney cancer. The chain has TRBV19 and TRBJ1-3; D uncertain. Specimen: CD4+ or CD8+ T cells sorted from blood, collected in a trial of the OX40 agonist ivuxolimab. CDR3 amino acids: CASSPPGNTIYF. The CDR3 DNA sequence: TGTGCCAGTAGTCCCCCGGGAAACACCATATATTTT. Looking up the rest from reference TRBV19 and TRBJ1-3 gives the full variable domain: DGGITQSPKYLFRKEGQNVTLSCEQNLNHDAMYWYRQDPGQGLRLIYYSQIVNDFQKGDIAEGYSVSREKKESFPLTVTSAQKNPTAFYLCASSPPGNTIYFGEGSWLTVV.